A single sample is the source of the 22 T cell receptor beta chains below, sequenced in a study of preoperative IRX-2 immunotherapy in early breast cancer. Clones were read by immunoSEQ multiplex PCR, and TCRdb kept only the in-frame ones, dropping some. The sample has under 40,000 clones, 90% to 95% seen once; the top ten hold 5% to 7%. Described treatment: preoperative locoregional IRX-2 cytokine immunotherapy. Sampling was performed from a patient treated with IRX-2 immunotherapy. Every receptor here comes from a human donor with breast cancer.

Here the CDR3 DNA reads TGTGCCAGCAGTTACTCGACGGGGGCCGGGGCCAACGTCCTGACTTTC. Translating it yields CASSYSTGAGANVLTF. The chain has TRBV6-6 and TRBJ2-6, with D possibly being TRBD1 or TRBD2 (6 bases each). Germline V gene data show CDR1 as MNHNY and CDR2 as SVGAGI (reference sequence). V was shortened by 0 bases and J by 4 bases, with 10 bases between the two germline ends. The CDR3 spans 16 residues.

The J gene is TRBJ2-7, the V gene TRBV28; D is possibly TRBD2 (6 bases). Trimming removed 2 bases from V and 5 bases from J, with 16 bases in between. CDR3 length equals 15 residues. Germline CDR1 is MDHEN and CDR2 is SYDVKM. The CDR3 reads CASSLGGNNPHEQYF. The CDR3, as DNA: TGTGCCAGCAGTTTAGGCGGGAATAATCCCCACGAGCAGTACTTC.

V is TRBV7-2 and J is TRBJ2-2, with 10 bases that match TRBD1. The length of the CDR3 is 16 residues. After removal of 2 bases from V and 6 bases from J, the junction contained 6 bases not matched to a gene. Per the germline V gene, CDR1 is SGHTA and CDR2 is FQGNSA. The CDR3 region has the DNA TGTGCCAGCAGCTTAAATGGACAGGGGGGTTCCGGGGAGCTGTTTTTT. It specifies CASSLNGQGGSGELFF.

This clone has only a few counts. The chain uses TRBV21-1 and TRBJ2-2; no DNA check was done on the table's D call, TRBD1. TRBV21-1 is classified as a pseudogene. The CDR3 covers 15 residues. The CDR3 sequence: CASRVFRGRTGELFF. The CDR3 nucleotides are TGTGCCAGCAGGGTCTTCAGGGGGCGCACCGGGGAGCTGTTTTTT.

CDR3 nucleotide sequence: TGTGCCAGCAGTAAAGCGGGAGGTACGGCAGATACGCAGTATTTT. It yields the protein CASSKAGGTADTQYF. The chain carries TRBV28 and TRBJ2-3; 9 nucleotides align to TRBD2. CDR3 length equals 15 residues. Germline trimming cut 5 bases from V and 4 bases from J; bases unmatched to any gene: 7. CDR1 is MDHEN and CDR2 is SYDVKM in the germline V gene. Filled out from reference TRBV28 and TRBJ2-3, the complete variable domain reads DVKVTQSSRYLVKRTGEKVFLECVQDMDHENMFWYRQDPGLGLRLIYFSYDVKMKEKGDIPEGYSVSREKKERFSLILESASTNQTSMYLCASSKAGGTADTQYFGPGTRLTVL.

V usage is TRBV14 and J usage is TRBJ2-7; weak D call: TRBD1 (5 bases). V was clipped by 6 bases and J by 4 bases, with 13 bases between them. Germline CDR1 reads SGHDN; CDR2 reads FVKESK. The CDR3 length is 13 residues. The CDR3 reads CASSRGPLYEQYF. CDR3 in DNA: TGTGCCAGCAGTAGGGGTCCCCTTTACGAGCAGTACTTC.

The chain joins TRBV27 to TRBJ1-2; TRBD1 matches 8 bases. CDR3 length: 13 residues. V lost 6 bases and J lost 8; bases outside the gene matches: 8. CDR1 and CDR2 from the germline V gene are MNHEY and SMNVEV (reference sequence). The CDR3 region is CASSPRTGRGYTF. CDR3 sequence (DNA): TGTGCCAGCAGCCCCCGGACAGGGAGGGGCTACACCTTC.

This sequence joins TRBV30 and TRBJ2-2; 7 bases agree with TRBD1. This CDR3 is 14 amino acids long. Trimming took 4 bases from V and 6 from J; bases not matched to a gene: 8. Looked up from germline, CDR1 is GTSNPN and CDR2 is SVGIG (reference sequence). The CDR3 region is CAWTTDRVPGELFF. In DNA, the CDR3 is TGTGCCTGGACCACTGACAGGGTCCCCGGGGAGCTGTTTTTT.

J is TRBJ2-7 and V is TRBV18; TRBD2 is a possible D gene (6 bases). Trimming took off 0 bases at V and 2 bases at J, with 11 bases between the two ends. This CDR3 comprises 15 residues. CDR1 is KGHSH, CDR2 LQKENI, per germline. CDR3 coding DNA: TGTGCCAGCTCACCACCGCGGGACGGAACCTACGAGCAGTACTTC. It is translated as CASSPPRDGTYEQYF.

The V call is TRBV7-2, the J call TRBJ2-5, with 7 bases identical to TRBD2. CDR1 and CDR2 from the germline V gene are SGHTA and FQGNSA. The CDR3 totals 16 residues. J gave up 4 bases and V 5 bases, and 13 bases lay outside the gene matches. CDR3 in amino acids: CASSDTGLVGRETQYF. For the CDR3, the DNA is TGTGCCAGCAGCGACACAGGACTAGTGGGAAGAGAGACCCAGTACTTC.

The chain couples TRBV5-6 to TRBJ1-1; 8 bases agree with TRBD1. Germline V lookup: CDR1 SGHDT, CDR2 YYEEEE. V trimming: 1 base; J trimming: 1 base; junction bases outside the gene matches: 3. The CDR3 contains 15 residues. The CDR3 protein is CASSLSGTGNTEAFF. CDR3 DNA sequence: TGTGCCAGCAGCTTGTCCGGGACAGGGAACACTGAAGCTTTCTTT.

This rearrangement joins TRBV28 to TRBJ1-4; D is perhaps TRBD1 (6 bases). V was pared by 10 bases and J by 5 bases, with 14 bases between. In germline, CDR1 is MDHEN, CDR2 SYDVKM. The CDR3 has 13 residues. CDR3 sequence: CATTGHRNEKLFF. The CDR3 bases are TGTGCCACAACGGGACACCGAAATGAAAAACTGTTTTTT.

V is TRBV29-1 and J is TRBJ2-7, with 7 bases identical to TRBD1. This CDR3 comprises 16 residues. Germline-derived CDR1 and CDR2 are SQVTM and ANQGSEA. Germline trimming cut 4 bases from V and 2 bases from J; bases unmatched to any gene: 14. The CDR3: CSVVDRVYPPTYEQYF. CDR3 in DNA: TGCAGCGTTGTCGACAGGGTGTATCCCCCGACCTACGAGCAGTACTTC.

This chain uses TRBV7-9 with TRBJ2-7; D gene uncertain. This CDR3 region has 15 residues. Germline CDR1 SEHNR, CDR2 FQNEAQ (reference sequence). The V gene lost 2 bases and the J gene lost 1 base, with 12 bases spanning the gap. This CDR3 is CASSLRAGRSYEQYF. The CDR3 DNA follows: TGTGCCAGCAGCTTAAGGGCCGGGCGATCCTACGAGCAGTACTTC. The full variable domain, its missing parts supplied by reference TRBV7-9 and TRBJ2-7, is DTGVSQNPRHKITKRGQNVTFRCDPISEHNRLYWYRQTLGQGPEFLTYFQNEAQLEKSRLLSDRFSAERPKGSFSTLEIQRTEQGDSAMYLCASSLRAGRSYEQYFGPGTRLTVT.

The V and J genes are TRBV29-1 and TRBJ1-4, with a possible D match to TRBD1 (5 bases). Germline V CDR1 and CDR2: SQVTM, ANQGSEA. The CDR3 length is 14 residues. Trimming pared 0 bases from V and 7 bases from J, leaving 12 bases between. CDR3 protein: CSVEEGALGEKLFF. CDR3 in DNA: TGCAGCGTTGAAGAAGGGGCCCTGGGTGAAAAACTGTTTTTT.

The rearrangement uses TRBV6-1 and TRBJ2-3; TRBD2 aligns across 10 bases. CDR1 is MNHNS, CDR2 SASEGT, per germline. V trimming: 9 bases; J trimming: 3 bases; junction bases outside the gene matches: 6. The CDR3 is 14 amino acids. As DNA, the CDR3 is TGTGCCAGTCCAGCGGGGGGGCGGACAGATACGCAGTATTTT. The encoded protein is CASPAGGRTDTQYF.

The chain joins TRBV7-8 to TRBJ2-1, with a weak D call TRBD2 (5 bases). Trimming removed 5 bases at V and 8 bases at J, with 19 bases between. CDR1 and CDR2 from the germline V gene are SGHVS and FQNEAQ. This CDR3 has 15 residues. CDR3 region: CASSQRTPGVDEQFF. The CDR3 region has the DNA TGTGCCAGCAGCCAGAGGACGCCCGGGGTAGATGAGCAGTTCTTC.

This clone was detected only once. J is TRBJ2-1 and V is TRBV12-5; D gene unclear. Germline CDR1 and CDR2: LGHNT and FRNRAP. This CDR3 is built from 15 residues. Trimming left V 1 base short and J 6 bases short, with 13 bases between. As DNA, the CDR3 is TGTGCTAGTGGTTTGGGGACGGAAGGGCGCAATGAGCAGTTCTTC. Translating gives CASGLGTEGRNEQFF.

The chain carries TRBV4-1 and TRBJ2-2; 7 bases map to TRBD2. Germline lookup yields CDR1 MGHRA and CDR2 YSYEKL. This CDR3 has 18 residues. V was clipped by 4 bases and J by 5 bases; unmatched bases: 16. CDR3 coding DNA: TGCGCCAGCAGCCGACTCCACCAGACTAGCTTCGGGACCGGGGAGCTGTTTTTT. Translating it yields CASSRLHQTSFGTGELFF.

The chain uses TRBV7-8 and TRBJ1-6; no clear D. The germline V and J ends were trimmed by 1 base and 7 bases, with 11 bases remaining between them. This CDR3 spans 15 amino acids. Germline values: CDR1 SGHVS, CDR2 FQNEAQ. The CDR3 nucleotides read TGTGCCAGCAGCTTAGTAGGGATGGGGAATTCACCCCTCCACTTT. This codes for CASSLVGMGNSPLHF.

The chain couples TRBV9 to TRBJ2-7; 7 bases match TRBD1. From germline, CDR1 is SGDLS and CDR2 YYNGEE. This CDR3 spans 17 amino acids. Trimming removed 5 bases from V and 4 bases from J; junction bases left unmatched: 18. The CDR3 loop is CASSQGVKPSSKYEQYF. The CDR3 DNA reads TGTGCCAGCAGTCAGGGGGTCAAGCCCTCGTCTAAATACGAGCAGTACTTC.

In its sample, this clone was seen once. The chain couples TRBV10-3 to TRBJ1-3, with unresolved D. Trimming left V 9 bases short and J 0 bases short, with 9 bases between. Germline CDR1 reads ENHRY; CDR2 reads SYGVKD. This CDR3 is 13 amino acids long. The CDR3 is CAMRVSSGNTIYF. The CDR3 DNA reads as TGTGCCATGAGGGTAAGCTCTGGAAACACCATATATTTT.